The source of this T cell receptor (beta chain) is a study of metastatic and nonmetastatic thyroid tumors (dated by TCRdb to between 2020 and 2021). For context, the study as a whole: Repertoires from peripheral blood and from tumor or nodule tissue samples of malignant and benign thyroid patients were compared. What the work shows at the level of the full study, not this receptor alone: In both blood and tumor samples, TCR beta diversity was reported to be significantly higher in malignant tumors than in benign nodules.

V is cut by 3 bases and J by 4 bases, and the space between the germline ends is 15 bases. In the germline V gene, CDR1 corresponds to SGHRS and CDR2 to YFSETQ. The CDR3 measures 15 amino acids from cysteine to phenylalanine. Just the 45-base CDR3 DNA is kept, in frame starting at base 1. The protocol used for the library was PCR. TCRdb records Illumina HiSeq 4000 as the sequencer. High-throughput sequencing was used to profile the TCR beta-chain CDR3 region of each patient. As for the authors' bioinformatics: Drawing on CDR3 differences between clinicopathological groups, the researchers built a classifier meant to tell apart patients with distant-metastatic papillary thyroid cancer. The Shannon index was used to measure repertoire diversity, and the Morisita-Horn index was used to measure how similar tumor and blood repertoires were. TCRdb cleaned the public reads at Q25 with fastp, built clones with MiXCR and kept in-frame beta chains. What appears here as the V and J calls and clone size reflects TCRdb's work, not the paper's. In this sample the table shows 20,000 to 25,000 clones, 20% to 30% of which occur a single time. The ten largest clonotypes hold about 12% of the sample.

This clone was seen at least ten times. It lacks a known antigen. No base-level quality is on record; no much larger clone is a single base apart. Before undergoing thyroid surgery, none of the patients had been given any kind of treatment. Using T-cell receptor beta sequencing, the study looked back at clinical samples from patients collected from the early 2010s to the late 2010s. The receptor was derived from a male donor with papillary thyroid cancer or a benign thyroid nodule (not recorded which). Some clones in this sample may be carry-over from other donors' samples. Sequencing was performed on tumor tissue. The chain is encoded by TRBV5-1 joined to TRBJ2-3, with no confidently assigned D gene. The CDR3 reads CASSSETFTSDTQYF. DNA sequence: TGCGCCAGCAGCTCGGAGACATTTACTTCAGATACGCAGTATTTT.